This record looks at one T cell receptor (beta chain) sequence and its context. The antigen remains unidentified. V was pared by 0 bases and J by 7 bases, with 12 bases between. CDR1 and CDR2 from the germline V gene are MGHDK and SYGVNS. This CDR3 is 14 amino acids long. The sample is drawn from a study of cytomegalovirus exposure and HLA in healthy donors. At the level of the study: Of all 400 or so donors who were genotyped, 70% to 85% belonged to the Caucasian-associated ancestry cluster.

Regarding the study as a whole: A later analysis revealed that TCR association rates differed between HLA loci, peaking at DRB1 and bottoming out at HLA-C. The productive fraction for most TCR beta V segments was about 87% or about 30% in an earlier analysis.

60 Vbeta and 13 Jbeta primers were used in PCR. Assay: immunoSEQ multiplex PCR; the TCRdb copy retains only in-frame clones and omits some. The sample holds about 160,000 clones, 68% seen once. The rearrangement links TRBV25-1 to TRBJ1-1, with D unresolved. The sequenced material came from PBMCs. This TCR derives from a man between 50 and 59 years old in good health and CMV-seronegative. The CDR3 nucleotides read TGTGCCAGCAGTGAATATCTGAGGGCGGGTGAAGCTTTCTTT. This translates into CASSEYLRAGEAFF.